This T cell receptor (beta chain) originates from a study of cytomegalovirus exposure and HLA in healthy donors. As regards this clone: The antigen is unknown.

This PCR relied on a set of 60 Vbeta primers and 13 Jbeta primers. Here immunoSEQ multiplex PCR was the method, and the copy in TCRdb shows in-frame clones only, minus some. The sample includes about 170,000 clones, approximately 84% seen only once; the top ten take around 5%. CDR3 length equals 16 residues. The germline V gene encodes CDR1 SGHVS and CDR2 FQNEAQ. V was cut by 5 bases and J by 4 bases, with 15 bases left in between. Whole-study results and caveats: It was assumed in the presence/absence analyses that sequencing depth was roughly uniform across donors. Later analysis revealed greater clonal expansion in HLA-associated TCR beta chains than in equally common others.

The material sequenced was PBMCs. The V gene is TRBV7-8, the J gene TRBJ2-6, with D possibly TRBD1 on 5 matching bases. The sequence derives from a girl aged 10-17 years in good health and CMV-seropositive. The CDR3 loop is CASSLDPGAGANVLTF. The CDR3 DNA sequence: TGTGCCAGCAGCCTGGACCCTGGGGCCGGGGCCAACGTCCTGACTTTC.